This T cell receptor (beta chain) was obtained from a study of T cell responses to AZD1222 COVID-19 vaccine. Study-level points and caveats: Spike-specific TCR breadth and depth both grew after two AZD1222 doses.

Only in-frame clones appear in the TCRdb table, and some are missing; sequencing was by immunoSEQ multiplex PCR. Among under 120,000 clones listed, roughly 90% were seen once. Germline loops: CDR1 SEHNR, CDR2 FQNEAQ (reference sequence). The V gene end was trimmed by 4 bases and the J gene end by 5 bases; junction bases not matched to a gene: 10. The CDR3 totals 15 residues. Notes on this clone: Its antigen is not known.

The chain joins TRBV7-9 to TRBJ2-7; 8 bases map to TRBD2. This TCR came from an adult in good health. Sequencing used peripheral blood, obtained on day 0 of AZD1222 vaccination. CDR3 sequence: CASSSPGGPIHEQYF. The DNA of the CDR3 is TGTGCCAGCAGCTCGCCGGGAGGGCCTATCCACGAGCAGTACTTC.